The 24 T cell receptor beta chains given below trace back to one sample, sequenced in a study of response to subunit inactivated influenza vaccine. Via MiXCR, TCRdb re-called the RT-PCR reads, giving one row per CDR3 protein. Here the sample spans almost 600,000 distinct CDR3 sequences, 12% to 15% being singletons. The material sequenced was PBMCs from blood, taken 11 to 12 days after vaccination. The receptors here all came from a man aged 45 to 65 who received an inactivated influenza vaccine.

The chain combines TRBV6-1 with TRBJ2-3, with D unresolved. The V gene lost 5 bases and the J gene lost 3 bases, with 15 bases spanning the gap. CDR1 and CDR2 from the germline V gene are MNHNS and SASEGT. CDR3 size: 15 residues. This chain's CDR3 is CASSPQLGLTDTQYF. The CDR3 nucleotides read TGTGCCAGCAGTCCCCAGCTCGGCCTAACAGATACGCAGTATTTT.

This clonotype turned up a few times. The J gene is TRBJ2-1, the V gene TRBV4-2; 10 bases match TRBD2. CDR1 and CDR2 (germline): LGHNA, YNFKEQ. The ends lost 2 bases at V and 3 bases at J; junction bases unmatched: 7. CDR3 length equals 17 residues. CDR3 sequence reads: CASSQRGTSDHYNEQFF. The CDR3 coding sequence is TGTGCCAGCAGCCAAAGAGGGACTAGCGACCACTACAATGAGCAGTTCTTC.

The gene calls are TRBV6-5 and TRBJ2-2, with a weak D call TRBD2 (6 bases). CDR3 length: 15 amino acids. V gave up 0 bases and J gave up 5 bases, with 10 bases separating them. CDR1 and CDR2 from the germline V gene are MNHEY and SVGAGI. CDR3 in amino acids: CASSYSGGRTGELFF. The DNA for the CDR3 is TGTGCCAGCAGTTACTCCGGGGGTCGGACCGGGGAGCTGTTTTTT.

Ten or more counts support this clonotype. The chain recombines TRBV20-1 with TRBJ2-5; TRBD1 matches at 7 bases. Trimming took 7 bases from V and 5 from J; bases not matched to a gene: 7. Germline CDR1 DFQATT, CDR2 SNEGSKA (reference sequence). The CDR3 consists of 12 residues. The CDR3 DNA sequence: TGCAGTGTCCGAGGGGGCACGGAGACCCAGTACTTC. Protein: CSVRGGTETQYF.

CDR3 amino acids: CASSFLYGTDRSYEQYF. The CDR3 nucleotides are TGTGCCAGCAGTTTCCTATATGGGACAGACCGAAGCTACGAGCAGTACTTC. The chain joins TRBV27 to TRBJ2-7, with 7 bases fitting TRBD1. The J segment lost 3 bases and the V segment lost 3 bases, leaving 14 bases of the junction unmatched. The CDR3 is 17 amino acids. Germline-derived CDR1 and CDR2 are MNHEY and SMNVEV (reference sequence).

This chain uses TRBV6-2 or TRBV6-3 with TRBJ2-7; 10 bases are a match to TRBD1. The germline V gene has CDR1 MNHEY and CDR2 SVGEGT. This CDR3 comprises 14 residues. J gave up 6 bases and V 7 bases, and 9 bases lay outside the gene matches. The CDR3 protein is CASMRQGALGEQYF. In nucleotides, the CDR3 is TGTGCCAGCATGAGACAGGGGGCGCTTGGCGAGCAGTACTTC.

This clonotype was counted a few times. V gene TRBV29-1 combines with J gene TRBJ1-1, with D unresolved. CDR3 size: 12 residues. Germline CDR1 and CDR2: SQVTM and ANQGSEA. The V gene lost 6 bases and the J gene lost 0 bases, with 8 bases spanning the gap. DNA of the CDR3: TGCAGCGTCACCCCTTTGAACACTGAAGCTTTCTTT. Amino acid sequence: CSVTPLNTEAFF.

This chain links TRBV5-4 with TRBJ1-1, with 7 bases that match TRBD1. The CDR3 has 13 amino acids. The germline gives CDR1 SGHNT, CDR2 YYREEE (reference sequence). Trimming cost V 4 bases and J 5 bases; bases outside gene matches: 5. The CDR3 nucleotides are TGTGCCAGCAGCATGACAGGGAAGACTGAAGCTTTCTTT. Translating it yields CASSMTGKTEAFF.

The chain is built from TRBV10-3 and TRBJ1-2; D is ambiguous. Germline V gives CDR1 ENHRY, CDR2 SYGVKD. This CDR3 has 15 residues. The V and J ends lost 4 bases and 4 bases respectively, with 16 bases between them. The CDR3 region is CAISAREGQIYGYTF. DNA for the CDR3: TGTGCCATCAGTGCCCGGGAAGGCCAGATCTATGGCTACACCTTC.

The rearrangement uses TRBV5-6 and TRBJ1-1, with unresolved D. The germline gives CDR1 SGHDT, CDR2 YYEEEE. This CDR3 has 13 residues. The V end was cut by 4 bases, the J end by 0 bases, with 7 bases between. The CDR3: CASSLRMNTEAFF. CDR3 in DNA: TGTGCCAGCAGCCTACGGATGAACACTGAAGCTTTCTTT. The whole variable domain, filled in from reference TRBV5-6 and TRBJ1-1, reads DAGVTQSPTHLIKTRGQQVTLRCSPKSGHDTVSWYQQALGQGPQFIFQYYEEEERQRGNFPDRFSGHQFPNYSSELNVNALLLGDSALYLCASSLRMNTEAFFGQGTRLTVV.

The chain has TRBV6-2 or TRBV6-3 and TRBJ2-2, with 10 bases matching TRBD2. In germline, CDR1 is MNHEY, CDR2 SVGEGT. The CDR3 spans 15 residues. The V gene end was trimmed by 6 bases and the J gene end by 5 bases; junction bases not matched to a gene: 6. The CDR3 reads CASRPSGRKTGELFF. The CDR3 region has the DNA TGTGCCAGCAGACCTAGCGGGAGAAAGACCGGGGAGCTGTTTTTT.

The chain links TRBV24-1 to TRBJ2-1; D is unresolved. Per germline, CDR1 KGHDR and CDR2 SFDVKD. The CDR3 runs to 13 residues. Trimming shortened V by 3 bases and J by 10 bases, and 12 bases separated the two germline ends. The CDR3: CATSDPLVEEQFF. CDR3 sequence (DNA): TGTGCCACCAGTGATCCCCTAGTAGAGGAGCAGTTCTTC.

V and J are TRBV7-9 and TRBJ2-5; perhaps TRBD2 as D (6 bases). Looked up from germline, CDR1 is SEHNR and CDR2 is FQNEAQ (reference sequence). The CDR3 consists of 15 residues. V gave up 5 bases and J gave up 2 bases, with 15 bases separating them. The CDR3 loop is CASSGRDGVQETQYF. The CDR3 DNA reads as TGTGCCAGCAGCGGGCGGGACGGAGTACAAGAGACCCAGTACTTC.

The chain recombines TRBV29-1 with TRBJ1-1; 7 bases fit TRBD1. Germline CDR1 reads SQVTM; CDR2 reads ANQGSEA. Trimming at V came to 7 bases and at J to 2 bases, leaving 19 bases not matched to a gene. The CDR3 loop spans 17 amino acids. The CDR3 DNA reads TGCAGCGCTGGGGGGACAGCCTTAACCCTTACTAACACTGAAGCTTTCTTT. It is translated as CSAGGTALTLTNTEAFF.

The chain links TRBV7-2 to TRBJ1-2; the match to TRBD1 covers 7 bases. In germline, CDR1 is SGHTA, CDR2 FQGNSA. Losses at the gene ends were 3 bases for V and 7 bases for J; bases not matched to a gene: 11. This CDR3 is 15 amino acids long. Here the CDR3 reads CASSFGAMTGPGYTF. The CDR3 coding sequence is TGTGCCAGCAGCTTTGGGGCTATGACAGGGCCTGGCTACACCTTC.

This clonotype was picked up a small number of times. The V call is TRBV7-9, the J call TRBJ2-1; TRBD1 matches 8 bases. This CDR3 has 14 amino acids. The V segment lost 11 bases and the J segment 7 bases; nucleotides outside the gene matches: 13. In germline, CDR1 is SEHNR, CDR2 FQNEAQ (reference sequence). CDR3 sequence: CAATPGQGWNEQFF. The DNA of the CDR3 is TGTGCCGCGACCCCCGGACAGGGCTGGAATGAGCAGTTCTTC.

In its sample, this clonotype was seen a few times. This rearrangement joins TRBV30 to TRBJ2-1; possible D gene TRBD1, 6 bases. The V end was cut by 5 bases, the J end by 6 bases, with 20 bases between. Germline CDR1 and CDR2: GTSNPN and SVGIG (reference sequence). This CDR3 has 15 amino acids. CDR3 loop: CAWSGQSLYGNEQFF. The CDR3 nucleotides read TGTGCCTGGTCAGGACAGTCCCTTTACGGCAATGAGCAGTTCTTC. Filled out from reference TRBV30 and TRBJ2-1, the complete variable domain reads SQTIHQWPATLVQPVGSPLSLECTVEGTSNPNLYWYRQAAGRGLQLLFYSVGIGQISSEVPQNLSASRPQDRQFILSSKKLLLSDSGFYLCAWSGQSLYGNEQFFGPGTRLTVL.

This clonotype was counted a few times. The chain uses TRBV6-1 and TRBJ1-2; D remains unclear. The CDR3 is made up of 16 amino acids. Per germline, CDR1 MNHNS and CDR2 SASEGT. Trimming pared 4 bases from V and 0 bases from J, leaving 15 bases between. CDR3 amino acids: CASSGYSGRANYGYTF. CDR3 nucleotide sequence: TGTGCCAGCAGTGGCTACTCAGGAAGAGCTAACTATGGCTACACCTTC.

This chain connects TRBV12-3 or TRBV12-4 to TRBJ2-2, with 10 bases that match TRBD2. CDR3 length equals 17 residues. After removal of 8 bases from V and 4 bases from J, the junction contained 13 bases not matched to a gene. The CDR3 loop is CASAAASLAGVTGELFF. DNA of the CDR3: TGTGCCAGCGCGGCGGCCTCGCTAGCGGGAGTCACCGGGGAGCTGTTTTTT.

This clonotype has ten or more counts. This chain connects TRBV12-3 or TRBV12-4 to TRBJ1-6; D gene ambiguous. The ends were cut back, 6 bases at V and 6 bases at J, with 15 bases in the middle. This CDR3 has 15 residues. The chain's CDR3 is CASRSRQVLNSPLHF. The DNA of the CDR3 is TGTGCCAGCAGATCGCGTCAGGTGCTTAATTCACCCCTCCACTTT.

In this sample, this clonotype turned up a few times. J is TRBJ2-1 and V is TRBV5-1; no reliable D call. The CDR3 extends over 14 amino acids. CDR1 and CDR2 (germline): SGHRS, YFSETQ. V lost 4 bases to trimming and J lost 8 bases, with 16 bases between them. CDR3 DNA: TGCGCCAGCAGCCCCCTAGTCGCTATCGATGAGCAGTTCTTC. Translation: CASSPLVAIDEQFF.

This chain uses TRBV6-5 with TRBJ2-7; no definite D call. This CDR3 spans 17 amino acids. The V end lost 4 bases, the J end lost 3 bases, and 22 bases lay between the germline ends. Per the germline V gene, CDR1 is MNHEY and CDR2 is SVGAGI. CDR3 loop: CASSFSISAERYYEQYF. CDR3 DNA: TGTGCCAGCAGTTTCTCGATCTCGGCAGAACGCTACTACGAGCAGTACTTC.

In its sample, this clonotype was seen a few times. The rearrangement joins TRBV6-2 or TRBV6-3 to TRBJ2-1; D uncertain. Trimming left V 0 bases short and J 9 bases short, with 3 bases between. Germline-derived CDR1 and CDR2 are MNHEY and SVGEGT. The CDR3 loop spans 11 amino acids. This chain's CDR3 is CASSYSVEQFF. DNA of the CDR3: TGTGCCAGCAGTTACTCTGTTGAGCAGTTCTTC.

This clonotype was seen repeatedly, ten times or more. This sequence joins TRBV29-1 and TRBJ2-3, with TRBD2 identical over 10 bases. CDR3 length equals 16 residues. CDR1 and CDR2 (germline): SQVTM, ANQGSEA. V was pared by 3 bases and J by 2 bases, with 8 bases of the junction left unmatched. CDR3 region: CSVDGTSGAHTDTQYF. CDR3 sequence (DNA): TGCAGCGTTGATGGTACTAGCGGGGCACACACAGATACGCAGTATTTT.